One sample yielded the 26 T cell receptor beta chains listed below, sequenced in a study of identical twins. TCRdb reprocessed the 5' RACE reads with MiXCR, giving one entry per CDR3 protein. This table has some 210,000 distinct CDR3 sequences, 15% appearing once. These sequences were also reported in another study, on T cells expressing NK-cell markers.

The source material was CD8+ T cells sorted from blood. The receptors derive from a woman younger than 30 in good health.

This chain uses TRBV7-9 with TRBJ2-5; D may be TRBD2 (6 bases). This CDR3 is 14 amino acids long. Between the trimmed V and J ends, which lost 4 bases and 5 bases, there was a span of 14 bases. Germline assignment: CDR1 SEHNR and CDR2 FQNEAQ (reference sequence). CDR3 in DNA: TGTGCCAGCAGCTCCTTCTATAGCGGCGAGACCCAGTACTTC. Its protein is CASSSFYSGETQYF.

This clonotype has ten or more counts. The chain recombines TRBV14 with TRBJ2-1; 13 bases are a match to TRBD2. The V segment lost 0 bases and the J segment 8 bases; nucleotides outside the gene matches: 10. There are 18 residues in the CDR3. Germline assignment: CDR1 SGHDN and CDR2 FVKESK. CDR3 in amino acids: CASSQEYTSGRESDEQFF. The CDR3 DNA is TGTGCCAGCAGCCAAGAATATACTAGCGGGAGGGAAAGTGATGAGCAGTTCTTC.

This rearrangement joins TRBV7-9 to TRBJ2-3; 12 nucleotides line up with TRBD2. Germline CDR1 and CDR2: SEHNR and FQNEAQ (reference sequence). Trimming took 4 bases from V and 5 from J; bases not matched to a gene: 7. The CDR3 covers 16 residues. CDR3 DNA sequence: TGTGCCAGCAGCTCTAGCGGGGGGGAAGTTAGAGATACGCAGTATTTT. This sequence encodes CASSSSGGEVRDTQYF.

This clonotype was picked up a small number of times. This sequence joins TRBV29-1 and TRBJ2-7, with D possibly TRBD2 on 6 matching bases. CDR1 and CDR2 (germline): SQVTM, ANQGSEA. This CDR3 has 12 residues. Trimming pared 6 bases from V and 2 bases from J, leaving 11 bases between. Here the CDR3 DNA reads TGCAGCGTGGGGGGAGGAACCTACGAGCAGTACTTC. This codes for CSVGGGTYEQYF.

This clonotype has just a few counts. This chain uses TRBV4-1 with TRBJ2-5, with 8 nucleotides matching TRBD1. The trim removed 2 bases at V and 5 bases at J, leaving 10 bases unmatched. This CDR3 region has 16 residues. Germline CDR1 MGHRA, CDR2 YSYEKL. In nucleotides, the CDR3 is TGCGCCAGCAGCCAATGGACAGGGCCAGATAAGGAGACCCAGTACTTC. Its translation: CASSQWTGPDKETQYF.

A remark on this clonotype: At one end, the junction sequence differs from germline, possibly due to a read error. This chain joins TRBV7-7 and TRBJ2-1; 10 bases are a match to TRBD2. The CDR3 length is 15 residues. Germline assignment: CDR1 SSHAT and CDR2 FNYEAQ (reference sequence). CDR3 in DNA: TGTGCTAGCAGCCCTAGCGGGGGAAGAAACAATGAGCAGTTCTTC. It translates to CASSPSGGRNNEQFF.

The chain couples TRBV18 to TRBJ1-1; D call uncertain. Trimming took 2 bases from V and 0 from J, leaving 16 bases between them. Germline lookup yields CDR1 KGHSH and CDR2 LQKENI. The CDR3 loop spans 17 amino acids. The CDR3 protein is CASSPSESVYMNTEAFF. Written as DNA, the CDR3 is TGTGCCAGCTCACCATCGGAAAGCGTCTACATGAACACTGAAGCTTTCTTT.

The J gene is TRBJ2-5, the V gene TRBV13, with TRBD2 matching over 9 bases. This CDR3 is 15 amino acids long. After removal of 2 bases from V and 4 bases from J, the junction contained 5 bases not matched to a gene. Per germline, CDR1 PRHDT and CDR2 FYEKMQ (reference sequence). The CDR3 sequence: CASSLWTSDSETQYF. The DNA of the CDR3 is TGTGCCAGCAGCTTATGGACTAGCGACTCAGAGACCCAGTACTTC.

The chain recombines TRBV29-1 with TRBJ2-3; 8 bases are shared with TRBD1. J gave up 5 bases and V 0 bases, and 4 bases lay outside the gene matches. Germline V gives CDR1 SQVTM, CDR2 ANQGSEA. The CDR3 totals 14 residues. In DNA, the CDR3 is TGCAGCGTTGAAGATCCACAGGGGGGAGATACGCAGTATTTT. Translation: CSVEDPQGGDTQYF.

This clonotype turned up a few times. The V and J genes are TRBV7-8 and TRBJ2-1, with 11 bases lining up with TRBD2. There are 16 residues in the CDR3. Trimming at V came to 0 bases and at J to 3 bases, leaving 1 base not matched to a gene. CDR1 SGHVS and CDR2 FQNEAQ come from the germline V gene. The CDR3 nucleotides are TGTGCCAGCAGCTTAGCCGGGACTAGCGGCTACAATGAGCAGTTCTTC. It translates to CASSLAGTSGYNEQFF.

This clonotype was counted ten times or more. The V and J genes are TRBV5-1 and TRBJ2-1; TRBD1 aligns across 9 bases. J gave up 6 bases and V 3 bases, and 13 bases lay outside the gene matches. Germline V gene sequence: CDR1 SGHRS, CDR2 YFSETQ. CDR3 length: 17 residues. The CDR3 DNA sequence: TGCGCCAGCAGCTACACAGGGGGCGGCTACTCCCGCAATGAGCAGTTCTTC. Its translation is CASSYTGGGYSRNEQFF.

A few counts support this clonotype. The V call is TRBV12-3 or TRBV12-4, the J call TRBJ2-7; the match to TRBD1 covers 7 bases. Germline trimming cut 4 bases from V and 3 bases from J; bases unmatched to any gene: 6. This CDR3 contains 14 residues. This CDR3 is CASSSTGPHYEQYF. CDR3 DNA: TGTGCCAGCAGTTCGACAGGGCCCCACTACGAGCAGTACTTC.

J is TRBJ2-3 and V is TRBV10-1; D not resolved. Between the trimmed V and J ends, which lost 2 bases and 2 bases, there was a span of 11 bases. The CDR3 runs 15 residues. CDR1 is WNHNN and CDR2 is SYGVQD in the germline V gene (reference sequence). The CDR3 spells CASSEDRWATDTQYF. CDR3 DNA sequence: TGCGCCAGCAGTGAGGACCGATGGGCCACAGATACGCAGTATTTT.

This clonotype was seen a handful of times. The rearrangement uses TRBV5-1 and TRBJ1-1, with D maybe TRBD1 (5 bases). This CDR3 spans 14 amino acids. Trimming removed 3 bases from V and 4 bases from J, with 13 bases in between. Germline CDR1 and CDR2: SGHRS and YFSETQ. Here the CDR3 reads CASSWGEGATEAFF. CDR3 nucleotide sequence: TGCGCCAGCAGCTGGGGGGAGGGAGCCACTGAAGCTTTCTTT. The complete variable domain, with remaining parts taken from reference TRBV5-1 and TRBJ1-1, reads KAGVTQTPRYLIKTRGQQVTLSCSPISGHRSVSWYQQTPGQGLQFLFEYFSETQRNKGNFPGRFSGRQFSNSRSEMNVSTLELGDSALYLCASSWGEGATEAFFGQGTRLTVV.

This chain links TRBV12-3 or TRBV12-4 with TRBJ2-1; 9 nucleotides line up with TRBD2. This CDR3 spans 13 amino acids. The trim removed 4 bases at V and 10 bases at J, leaving 5 bases unmatched. The CDR3 DNA sequence: TGTGCCAGCAGTTATAATAGCGGGAGCGAGCAGTTCTTC. Amino acid sequence: CASSYNSGSEQFF.

This clonotype was seen only a few times. This rearrangement joins TRBV12-3 or TRBV12-4 to TRBJ2-6; D is possibly TRBD2 (5 bases). Trimming left V 1 base short and J 1 base short, with 11 bases between. The CDR3 consists of 17 residues. CDR3 protein: CASSLEDSGSGANVLTF. For the CDR3, the DNA is TGTGCCAGCAGTTTAGAGGACTCAGGATCTGGGGCCAACGTCCTGACTTTC.

The J gene is TRBJ1-1, the V gene TRBV7-9; D perhaps matches TRBD1 (5 bases). V shed 5 bases and J shed 1 base, with 17 bases lying between them. This CDR3 is built from 16 residues. The germline V gene encodes CDR1 SEHNR and CDR2 FQNEAQ (reference sequence). CDR3 coding DNA: TGTGCCAGCAGCACACACGGAGGGACGGAGAACACTGAAGCTTTCTTT. Translating it yields CASSTHGGTENTEAFF.

A few counts support this clonotype. The chain uses TRBV4-3 and TRBJ2-7; D is unclear. CDR3 size: 13 residues. Germline V lookup: CDR1 LGHNA, CDR2 YSLEER. V gave up 0 bases and J gave up 4 bases, with 7 bases separating them. CDR3: CASSQDLEYEQYF. CDR3 nucleotides: TGCGCCAGCAGCCAAGATTTGGAGTACGAGCAGTACTTC.

The chain couples TRBV5-6 to TRBJ2-1; 8 nucleotides agree with TRBD1. V was clipped by 2 bases and J by 8 bases; unmatched bases: 9. CDR3 length: 15 amino acids. CDR1 is SGHDT, CDR2 YYEEEE, per germline. The CDR3 DNA sequence: TGTGCCAGCAGCTTCCAAGGACAGGGTTTCGATGAGCAGTTCTTC. It specifies CASSFQGQGFDEQFF.

V is TRBV12-3 or TRBV12-4 and J is TRBJ2-2; D gene unclear. The length of the CDR3 is 13 residues. V was cut by 5 bases and J by 8 bases, with 12 bases left in between. This CDR3 reads CASSPTDGGELFF. CDR3 in DNA: TGTGCCAGCAGTCCGACGGACGGGGGGGAGCTGTTTTTT.

A few counts support this clonotype. The rearrangement joins TRBV7-9 to TRBJ2-7; 7 bases are a match to TRBD2. The V gene's germline CDR1 is SEHNR and CDR2 FQNEAQ (reference sequence). CDR3 length equals 14 residues. Trimming removed 3 bases from V and 3 bases from J; junction bases left unmatched: 5. CDR3 loop: CASSFSGPSYEQYF. For the CDR3, the DNA is TGTGCCAGCAGCTTTAGCGGGCCCAGCTACGAGCAGTACTTC.

The J gene is TRBJ2-1, the V gene TRBV12-3 or TRBV12-4; 7 positions match TRBD2. This CDR3 has 11 residues. V lost 6 bases, J lost 16 bases, and 9 bases stayed unmatched. The CDR3 spells CASSPGGAGFF. The CDR3 region has the DNA TGTGCCAGCAGCCCCGGGGGAGCGGGATTCTTC.

This clonotype was seen ten or more times. The genes are TRBV12-3 or TRBV12-4 and TRBJ2-3; D possibly corresponds to TRBD1 (6 bases). V was trimmed by 6 bases and J by 3 bases, leaving 19 bases between them. The CDR3 loop spans 16 amino acids. Written as DNA, the CDR3 is TGTGCCAGCAGGCCCCGATCAAGGGGGTTTACAGATACGCAGTATTTT. Translated, it gives CASRPRSRGFTDTQYF.

J is TRBJ2-1 and V is TRBV11-2; 7 nucleotides agree with TRBD1. Germline loops: CDR1 SGHAT, CDR2 FQNNGV. There are 16 residues in the CDR3. The J segment lost 5 bases and the V segment lost 5 bases, leaving 12 bases of the junction unmatched. The DNA of the CDR3 is TGTGCCAGCAGCCCCCGGACAGGCCAAGGCGACAATGAGCAGTTCTTC. This gives the protein CASSPRTGQGDNEQFF.

The chain uses TRBV21-1 and TRBJ1-3; TRBD1, the table's D call, was not compared with the DNA. TRBV21-1 is termed a pseudogene. The CDR3 has 13 residues. The CDR3 region is CASRPEGCTGKYF. CDR3 bases: TGTGCCAGCAGACCGGAGGGATGTACAGGGAAATATTTT.

This clonotype was observed once. The chain carries TRBV27 and TRBJ2-7; 7 nucleotides match TRBD1. The V gene end was trimmed by 5 bases and the J gene end by 6 bases; junction bases not matched to a gene: 13. Germline V CDR1 and CDR2: MNHEY, SMNVEV (reference sequence). The CDR3 consists of 15 residues. The CDR3 bases are TGTGCCAGCAGTACGAGGGACAGCGCCCTGGGCGAGCAGTACTTC. It codes for CASSTRDSALGEQYF.